The 3 T cell receptor beta chains given below trace back to one sample, sequenced in a study of T cell repertoires in cytomegalovirus infection. Each CDR3 protein is one row after TCRdb ran MiXCR on the reads. The repertoire consists of around 900,000 distinct CDR3 sequences, with around a third occurring once and the leading ten covering roughly an eighth. Their cognate antigens are unknown. The material sequenced was cultured CD8+ T cells from PBMCs, taken from culture after CMV antigen stimulation. These receptors were collected from a human donor in good health (CMV status not recorded). Some clones in this sample may be carry-over from other donors' samples.

This clonotype was observed a handful of times. The rearrangement links TRBV12-3 or TRBV12-4 to TRBJ2-1; TRBD2 matches at 8 bases. This CDR3 has 17 residues. The trim removed 1 base at V and 6 bases at J, leaving 11 bases unmatched. CDR3 DNA: TGTGCCAGCAGTTTAGACTACGGGAGGGACAATGGCAATGAGCAGTTCTTC. It is translated as CASSLDYGRDNGNEQFF.

The sample holds many counts of this clonotype. The chain joins TRBV7-2 to TRBJ2-5; TRBD2 aligns across 10 bases. Trimming removed 4 bases from V and 4 bases from J; junction bases left unmatched: 6. Germline CDR1 is SGHTA and CDR2 is FQGNSA. The CDR3 runs to 15 residues. CDR3 nucleotide sequence: TGTGCCAGCAGCTCCCGGGTAGCGGGGGGAGAGACCCAGTACTTC. This translates into CASSSRVAGGETQYF.

V gene TRBV27 combines with J gene TRBJ1-2; D not certain. Germline V gene lookup returns CDR1 MNHEY and CDR2 SMNVEV (reference sequence). This CDR3 contains 13 residues. Deletions cut 5 bases from V and 1 base from J, with 8 bases between. The CDR3 bases are TGTGCCAGCAGTCACCAGATTAACTATGGCTACACCTTC. Translating gives CASSHQINYGYTF.